The TCR beta chain under discussion was sequenced for a study of identical twins (dated by TCRdb to between 2015 and 2016). As for the study more broadly: To test whether fetal clonotypes persist, this study deep-sequenced TCR alpha and beta repertoires from monozygotic twins, from unrelated adults of various ages, and from cord blood. Replicate twin experiments were performed at different times using different library preparation protocols to rule out contamination. The full study reports these points: Invariant T cells such as MAIT and iNKT could partly confound zero-insertion analyses, although diverse VJ usage argued against such confounding for most clonotypes. Fewer insertions were carried by abundant cord blood beta clonotypes, a similar but weaker trend appeared in young adult naive repertoires, and no such trend appeared in memory repertoires. Out-of-frame TCR alpha sharing in monozygotic twins was systematically underestimated by recombination models, whereas sharing between unrelated individuals was in agreement with the recombination models. Excess twin sharing in beta out-of-frame sequences was weaker because fewer shared sequences lowered the signal-to-noise ratio. Compared with coincidental sharing between unrelated individuals, an excess of low generation-probability sequences was observed among out-of-frame TCR alpha sequences shared between twins. Conclusions relied on cross-sectional statistical analysis, since the same donors could not be followed over many years.

The CDR3 holds 14 amino acids from the cysteine to the phenylalanine. CDR3 DNA only is kept here, 42 bases in frame from base 1. Via the germline V gene, CDR1 is MDHEN and CDR2 SYDVKM. V lost 6 bases and J lost 6 bases, and the count of bases not matched to a germline gene is 6. In the case of this clonotype: Its recognized antigen is unknown. Per-nucleotide qualities are absent, and no much larger clonotype sits a single base away.

Receptor amplification or capture employed 5' RACE. The sequencing machine was an Illumina HiSeq 2000. A universal primer binding site was introduced by template switching, and a unique molecular identifier was present in the final cDNA, enabling accurate counting of TCR cDNA molecules. Specific primers in the conserved constant-segment region were used to synthesize first-strand cDNA for the TCR alpha and beta chains. To control for contamination, every cDNA library carried two barcodes: a SMART-Mk sample barcode plus Illumina barcodes. TruSeq adapter sequences and Illumina sample barcodes were added in two successive PCR steps. The TCR alpha and beta cDNA libraries were sequenced on the Illumina HiSeq platform using custom primers. Concerning the study's data processing: Unique molecular identifiers were extracted from raw reads with MiGEC, and CDR3 positions were determined with MiXCR. For each individual, recombination models were inferred using an EM algorithm with the repgenHMM and IGoR tools. Shared clonotype analysis was performed with the tcR package in R, normalizing sharing by the product of cloneset sizes. To study raw recombination free of thymic and clonal selection effects, out-of-frame nonproductive sequences were analyzed. Through fastp at Q25 and MiXCR, TCRdb rebuilt clones from the public reads, retaining in-frame beta chains. Duplicate CDR3 protein sequences are folded into a single record with the most common DNA and genes. What appears here as the V and J calls and clone size reflects TCRdb's work, not the paper's. Recorded for this sample are hundreds of thousands of distinct CDR3 sequences; 15% to 20% of them occurred a single time. Jointly, the top ten make up 13% of the sample.

All donors were healthy Caucasians. Three pairs of female monozygotic twins, all aged roughly 18 to 29 years, were included in the twin cohort. RNA for TCR libraries was isolated from peripheral blood mononuclear cells. The same sample was also used in a study of T cells expressing NK-cell markers. As that second paper reports: TCR beta-chain repertoires were profiled in sorted CD3+CD56+NKG2C+, CD3+CD56+NKG2C- and CD3+CD56-NKG2C+ T-cell subsets from fewer than 10 donors. Seven of the eight sequenced donors were HCMV-seropositive and one was HCMV-seronegative. To restrict sorting to alphabetaTCR-expressing T cells, an anti-gammadeltaTCR antibody was added in several experiments. In six donors, the dominant CD3+CD56+NKG2C+ clonotypes were among the top 10 CD8+ clonotypes and accounted for about 1.0-7.5% of CD8+ T cells. Those dominant clonotypes were again the most abundant among CD3+CD56-NKG2C+ cells in a few donors, at roughly 25-65%. It remained unclear whether the expanded NKG2C-expressing T cell clones were specific for HCMV antigens. All eight donors whose samples were sequenced were randomly selected healthy volunteers, three of them men and five women. A commercial ELISA kit detecting HCMV-specific IgG in serum was used to determine HCMV serostatus. For more than five donors, bulk peripheral blood T-cell repertoires were also sequenced from unsorted PBMC. MIGEC was used to demultiplex reads and group the reads by UMI, and MiTCR was used to assemble and quantify clonotypes. To exclude erroneous sequences, only TCR cDNA sequences supported by at least two reads were retained. Downstream repertoire analysis used the tcR package, and clonotypes were matched across fractions by CDR3 nucleotide sequence plus V segment. VDJmatch was used to annotate antigen specificity against VDJdb, with one amino acid substitution in CDR3 allowed.

The clonotype was recovered from a woman between 18 and 30 years old in good health. Sample: PBMCs. Recombination linked TRBV28 to TRBJ2-1; 9 central nucleotides agree with TRBD2. In nucleotides, the sequence is TGTGCCAGCAGCATAGCGGGAGAGTTCAATGAGCAGTTCTTC. The encoded protein is CASSIAGEFNEQFF.